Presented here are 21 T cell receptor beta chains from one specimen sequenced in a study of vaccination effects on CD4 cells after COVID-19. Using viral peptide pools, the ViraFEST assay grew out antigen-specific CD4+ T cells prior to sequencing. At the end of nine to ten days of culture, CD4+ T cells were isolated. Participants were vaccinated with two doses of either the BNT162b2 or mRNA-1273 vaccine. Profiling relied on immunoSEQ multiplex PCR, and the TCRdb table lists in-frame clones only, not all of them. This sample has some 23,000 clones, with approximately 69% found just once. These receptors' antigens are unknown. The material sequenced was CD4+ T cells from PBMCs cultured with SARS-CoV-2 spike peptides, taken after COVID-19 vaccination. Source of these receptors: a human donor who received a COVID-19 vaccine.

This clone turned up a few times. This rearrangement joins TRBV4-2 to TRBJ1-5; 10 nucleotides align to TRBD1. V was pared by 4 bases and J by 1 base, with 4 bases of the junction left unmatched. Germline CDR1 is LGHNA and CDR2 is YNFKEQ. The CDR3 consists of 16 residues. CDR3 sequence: CASSRLGQGSNQPQHF. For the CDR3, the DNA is TGTGCCAGCAGCCGGCTGGGACAGGGGAGCAATCAGCCCCAGCATTTT.

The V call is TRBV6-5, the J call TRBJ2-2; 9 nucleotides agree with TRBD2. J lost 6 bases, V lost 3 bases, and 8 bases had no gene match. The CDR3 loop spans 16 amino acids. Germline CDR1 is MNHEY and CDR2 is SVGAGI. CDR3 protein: CASSYLAGGPPGELFF. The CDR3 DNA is TGTGCCAGCAGTTATCTTGCGGGAGGGCCGCCCGGGGAGCTGTTTTTT.

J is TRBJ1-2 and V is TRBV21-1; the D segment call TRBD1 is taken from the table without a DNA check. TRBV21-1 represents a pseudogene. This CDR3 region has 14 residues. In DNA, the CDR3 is TGTGCCAGCAGCATACAACAGGGGGAGGGTGGCTACACCTTC. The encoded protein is CASSIQQGEGGYTF.

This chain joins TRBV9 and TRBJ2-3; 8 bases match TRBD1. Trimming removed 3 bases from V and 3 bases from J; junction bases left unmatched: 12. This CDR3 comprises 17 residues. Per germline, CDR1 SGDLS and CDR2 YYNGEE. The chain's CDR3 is CASSDQPGGSPTDTQYF. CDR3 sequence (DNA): TGTGCCAGCAGCGATCAACCAGGGGGCTCGCCGACAGATACGCAGTATTTT.

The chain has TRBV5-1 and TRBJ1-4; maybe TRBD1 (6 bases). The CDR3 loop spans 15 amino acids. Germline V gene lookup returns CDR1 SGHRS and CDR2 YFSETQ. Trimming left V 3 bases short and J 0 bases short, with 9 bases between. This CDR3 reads CASSSDSATNEKLFF. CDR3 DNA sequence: TGCGCCAGCAGCTCGGACAGTGCAACTAATGAAAAACTGTTTTTT.

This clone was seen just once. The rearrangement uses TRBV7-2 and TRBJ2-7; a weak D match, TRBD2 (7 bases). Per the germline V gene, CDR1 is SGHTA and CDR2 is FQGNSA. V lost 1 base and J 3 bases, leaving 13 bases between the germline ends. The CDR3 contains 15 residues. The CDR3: CASSLDIRGGYEQYF. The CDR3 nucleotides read TGTGCCAGCAGCTTAGACATAAGGGGGGGCTACGAGCAGTACTTC.

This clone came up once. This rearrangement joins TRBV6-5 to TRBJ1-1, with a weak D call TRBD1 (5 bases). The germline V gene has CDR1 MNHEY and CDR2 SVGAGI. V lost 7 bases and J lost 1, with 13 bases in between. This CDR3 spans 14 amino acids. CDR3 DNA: TGTGCCAGCACCTCGGGGCAGGCGAACACTGAAGCTTTCTTT. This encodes CASTSGQANTEAFF.

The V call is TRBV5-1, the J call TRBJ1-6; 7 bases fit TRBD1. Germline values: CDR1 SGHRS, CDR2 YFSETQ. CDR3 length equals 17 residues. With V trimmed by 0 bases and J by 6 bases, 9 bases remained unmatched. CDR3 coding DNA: TGCGCCAGCAGCTTGGCGGTCGTCAGGGGGGTTAATTCACCCCTCCACTTT. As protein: CASSLAVVRGVNSPLHF.

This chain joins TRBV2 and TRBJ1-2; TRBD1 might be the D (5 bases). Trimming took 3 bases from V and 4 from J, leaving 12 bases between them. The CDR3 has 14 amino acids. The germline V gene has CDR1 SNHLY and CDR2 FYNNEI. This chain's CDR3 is CASSDANRIYGYTF. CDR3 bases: TGTGCCAGCAGTGACGCGAACAGGATCTATGGCTACACCTTC. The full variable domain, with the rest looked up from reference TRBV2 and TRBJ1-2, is EPEVTQTPSHQVTQMGQEVILRCVPISNHLYFYWYRQILGQKVEFLVSFYNNEISEKSEIFDDQFSVERPDGSNFTLKIRSTKLEDSAMYFCASSDANRIYGYTFGSGTRLTVV.

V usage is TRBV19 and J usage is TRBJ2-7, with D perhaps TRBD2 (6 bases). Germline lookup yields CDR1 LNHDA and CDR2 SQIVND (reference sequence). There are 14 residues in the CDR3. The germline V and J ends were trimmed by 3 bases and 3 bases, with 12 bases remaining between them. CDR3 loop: CASSIVGSDYEQYF. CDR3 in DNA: TGTGCCAGTAGTATTGTCGGGAGCGACTACGAGCAGTACTTC.

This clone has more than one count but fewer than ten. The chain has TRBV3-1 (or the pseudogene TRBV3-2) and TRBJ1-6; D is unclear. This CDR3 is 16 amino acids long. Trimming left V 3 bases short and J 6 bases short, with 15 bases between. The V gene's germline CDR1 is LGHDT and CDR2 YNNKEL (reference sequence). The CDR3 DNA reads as TGTGCCAGCAGCCAGAGAAGCGGGGTGGGTAATTCACCCCTCCACTTT. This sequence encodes CASSQRSGVGNSPLHF.

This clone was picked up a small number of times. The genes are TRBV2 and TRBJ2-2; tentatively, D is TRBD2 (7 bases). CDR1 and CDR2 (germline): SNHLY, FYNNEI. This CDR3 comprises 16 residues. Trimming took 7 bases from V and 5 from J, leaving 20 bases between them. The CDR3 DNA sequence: TGTGCCAGCAAGGACTCATACGGGGGGCGAACCGGGGAGCTGTTTTTT. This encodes CASKDSYGGRTGELFF.

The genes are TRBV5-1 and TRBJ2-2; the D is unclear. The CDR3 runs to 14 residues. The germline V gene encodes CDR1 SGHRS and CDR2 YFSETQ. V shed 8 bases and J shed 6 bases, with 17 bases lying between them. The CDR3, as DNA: TGCGCCAGTCTGGAGCGTGGTGGGTCCGGGGAGCTGTTTTTT. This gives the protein CASLERGGSGELFF.

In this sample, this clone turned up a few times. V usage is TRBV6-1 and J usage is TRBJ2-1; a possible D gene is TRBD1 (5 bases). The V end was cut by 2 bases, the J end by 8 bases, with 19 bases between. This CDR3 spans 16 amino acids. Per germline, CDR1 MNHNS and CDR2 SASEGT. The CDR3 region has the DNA TGTGCCAGCAGTGAATTTGGCCAGGGTCGTAGTTATGAGCAGTTCTTC. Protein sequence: CASSEFGQGRSYEQFF.

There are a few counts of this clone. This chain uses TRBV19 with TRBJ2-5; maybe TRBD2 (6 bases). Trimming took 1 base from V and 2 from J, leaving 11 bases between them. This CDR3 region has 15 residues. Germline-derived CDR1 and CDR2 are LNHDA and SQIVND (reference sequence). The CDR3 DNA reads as TGTGCCAGTAGTATAGGCGGGGCCCCTCAAGAGACCCAGTACTTC. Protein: CASSIGGAPQETQYF.

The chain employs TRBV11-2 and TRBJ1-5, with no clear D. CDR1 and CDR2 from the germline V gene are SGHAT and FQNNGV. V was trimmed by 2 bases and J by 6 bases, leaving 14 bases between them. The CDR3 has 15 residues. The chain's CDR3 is CASSLTSTVGQPQHF. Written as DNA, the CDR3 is TGTGCCAGCAGCTTAACGAGTACGGTCGGTCAGCCCCAGCATTTT.

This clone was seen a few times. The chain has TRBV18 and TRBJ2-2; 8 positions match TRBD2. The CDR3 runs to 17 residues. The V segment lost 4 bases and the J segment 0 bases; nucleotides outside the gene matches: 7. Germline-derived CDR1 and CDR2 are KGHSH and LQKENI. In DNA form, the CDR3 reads TGTGCCAGCTCACTAAGAGCGGGAGATTCGAACACCGGGGAGCTGTTTTTT. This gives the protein CASSLRAGDSNTGELFF.

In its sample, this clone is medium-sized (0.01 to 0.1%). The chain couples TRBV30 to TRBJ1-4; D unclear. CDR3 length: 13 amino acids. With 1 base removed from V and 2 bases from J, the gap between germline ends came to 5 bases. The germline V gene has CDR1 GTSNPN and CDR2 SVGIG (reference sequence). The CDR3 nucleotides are TGTGCCTGGAGTGAATCGACTAATGAAAAACTGTTTTTT. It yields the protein CAWSESTNEKLFF.

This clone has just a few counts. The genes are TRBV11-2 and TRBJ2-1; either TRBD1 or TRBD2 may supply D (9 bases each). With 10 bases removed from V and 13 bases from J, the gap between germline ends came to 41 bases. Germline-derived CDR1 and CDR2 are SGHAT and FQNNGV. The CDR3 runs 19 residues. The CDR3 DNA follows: TGTGCCACGTCTGAAACAGGGGGCTGGGGCGGGAGGGCCTTTCCGTCCCAGTTCTTC. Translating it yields CATSETGGWGGRAFPSQFF.

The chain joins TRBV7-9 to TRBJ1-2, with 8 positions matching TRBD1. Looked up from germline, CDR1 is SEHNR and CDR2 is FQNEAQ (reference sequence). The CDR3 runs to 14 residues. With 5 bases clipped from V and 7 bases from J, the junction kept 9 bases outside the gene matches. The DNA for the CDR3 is TGTGCCAGCAGCACCGGACAGGGTTTATTTGGCTACACCTTC. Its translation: CASSTGQGLFGYTF.

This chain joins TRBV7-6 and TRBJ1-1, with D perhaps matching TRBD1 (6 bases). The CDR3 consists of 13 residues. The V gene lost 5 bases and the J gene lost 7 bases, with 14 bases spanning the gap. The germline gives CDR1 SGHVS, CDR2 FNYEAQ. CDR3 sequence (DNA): TGTGCCAGCAGCCCAGAGGGGACACTTGAAGCTTTCTTT. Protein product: CASSPEGTLEAFF.